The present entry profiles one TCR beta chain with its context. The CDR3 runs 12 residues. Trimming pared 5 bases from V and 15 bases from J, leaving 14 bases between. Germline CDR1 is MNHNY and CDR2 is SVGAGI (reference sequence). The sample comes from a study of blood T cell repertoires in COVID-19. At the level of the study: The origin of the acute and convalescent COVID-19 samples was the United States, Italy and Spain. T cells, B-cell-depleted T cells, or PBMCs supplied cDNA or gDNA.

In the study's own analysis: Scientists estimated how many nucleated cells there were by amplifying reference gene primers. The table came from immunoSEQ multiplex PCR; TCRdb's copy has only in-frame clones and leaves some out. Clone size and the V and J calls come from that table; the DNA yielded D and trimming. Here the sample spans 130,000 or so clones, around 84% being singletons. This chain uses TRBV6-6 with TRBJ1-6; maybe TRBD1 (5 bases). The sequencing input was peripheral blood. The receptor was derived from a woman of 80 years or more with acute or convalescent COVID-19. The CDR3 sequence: CASSNTGQSLHF. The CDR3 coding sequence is TGTGCCAGCAGTAACACAGGCCAAAGCCTCCACTTT.